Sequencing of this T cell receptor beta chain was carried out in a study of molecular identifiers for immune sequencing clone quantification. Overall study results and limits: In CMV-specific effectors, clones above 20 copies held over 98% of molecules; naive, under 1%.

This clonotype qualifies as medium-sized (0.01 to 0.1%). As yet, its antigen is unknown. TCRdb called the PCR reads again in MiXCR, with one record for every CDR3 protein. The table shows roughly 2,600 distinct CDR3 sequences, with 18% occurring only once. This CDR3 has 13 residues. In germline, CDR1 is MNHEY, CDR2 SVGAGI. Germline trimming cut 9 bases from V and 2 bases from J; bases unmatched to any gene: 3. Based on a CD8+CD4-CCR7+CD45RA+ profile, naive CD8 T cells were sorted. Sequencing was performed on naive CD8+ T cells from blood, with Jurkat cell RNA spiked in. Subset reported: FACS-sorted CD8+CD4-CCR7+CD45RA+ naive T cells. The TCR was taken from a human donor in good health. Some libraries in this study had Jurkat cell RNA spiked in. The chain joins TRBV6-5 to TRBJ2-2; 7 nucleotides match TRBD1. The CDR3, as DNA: TGTGCCAGTGGACAGGCCAACACCGGGGAGCTGTTTTTT. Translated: CASGQANTGELFF.